The T cell receptor beta chain under discussion was sequenced for a study of CD8 T cells in Susac syndrome. Study context: Active disease was present in roughly 6 of the sequenced Susac syndrome patients, and remission in about eight.

Recently defined diagnostic criteria for definite or probable disease were fulfilled by Susac syndrome patients. In contrast to the negatively isolated CD8+ and CD4+ T cells, TEMRA cells were FACS-enriched. Germline CDR1 reads SQVTM; CDR2 reads ANQGSEA. This CDR3 has 10 residues. Between the trimmed V and J ends, which lost 5 bases and 6 bases, there was a span of 6 bases. Reverse transcription used about 0.45 to 1 ug RNA and random hexamers. TCR beta CDR3 was amplified by immunoSEQ covering 54 Vbeta and 13 Jbeta. Each CDR3 protein is one row after TCRdb ran MiXCR on the immunoSEQ multiplex PCR reads. The data contain some 150,000 distinct CDR3 sequences, roughly 96% of them singletons.

Sequenced input: CD4+ T cells from PBMCs. This receptor was obtained from a human donor with Susac syndrome. The chain recombines TRBV29-1 with TRBJ2-3, with D hard to call. The CDR3 coding sequence is TGCAGCGTTCGACTCGATACGCAGTATTTT. Translating it yields CSVRLDTQYF.